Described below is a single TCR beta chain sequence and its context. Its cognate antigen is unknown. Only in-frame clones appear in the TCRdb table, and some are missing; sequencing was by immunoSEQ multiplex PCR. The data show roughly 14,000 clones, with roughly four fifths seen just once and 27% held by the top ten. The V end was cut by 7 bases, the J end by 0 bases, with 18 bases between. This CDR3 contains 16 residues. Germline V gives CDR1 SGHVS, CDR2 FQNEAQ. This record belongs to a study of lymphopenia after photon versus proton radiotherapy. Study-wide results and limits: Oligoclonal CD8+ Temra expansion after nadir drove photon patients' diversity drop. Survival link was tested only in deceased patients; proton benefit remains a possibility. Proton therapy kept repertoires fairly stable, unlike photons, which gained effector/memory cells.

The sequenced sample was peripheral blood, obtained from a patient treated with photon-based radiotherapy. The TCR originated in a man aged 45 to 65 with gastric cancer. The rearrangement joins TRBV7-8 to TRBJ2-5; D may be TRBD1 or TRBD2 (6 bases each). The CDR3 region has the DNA TGTGCCAGCAACGAAGGGGGGTTAGTTGACCAAGAGACCCAGTACTTC. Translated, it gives CASNEGGLVDQETQYF.